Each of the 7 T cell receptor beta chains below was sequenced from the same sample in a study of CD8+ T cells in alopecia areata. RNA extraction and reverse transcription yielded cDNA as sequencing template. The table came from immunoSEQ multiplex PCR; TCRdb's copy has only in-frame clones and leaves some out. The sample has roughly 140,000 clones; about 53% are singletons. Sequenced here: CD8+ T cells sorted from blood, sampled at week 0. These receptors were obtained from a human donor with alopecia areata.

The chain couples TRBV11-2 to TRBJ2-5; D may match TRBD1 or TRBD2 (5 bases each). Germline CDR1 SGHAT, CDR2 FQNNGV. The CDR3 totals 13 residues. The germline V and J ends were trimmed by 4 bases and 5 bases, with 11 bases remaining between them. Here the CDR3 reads CASSYLGTETQYF. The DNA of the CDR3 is TGTGCCAGCAGCTACTTAGGGACGGAGACCCAGTACTTC.

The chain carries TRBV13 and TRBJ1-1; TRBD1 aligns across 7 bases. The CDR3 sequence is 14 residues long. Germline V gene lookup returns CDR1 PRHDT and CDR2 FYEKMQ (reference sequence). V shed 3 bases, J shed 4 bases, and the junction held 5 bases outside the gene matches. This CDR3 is CASSLQGEGTEAFF. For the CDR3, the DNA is TGTGCCAGCAGCTTGCAGGGGGAAGGCACTGAAGCTTTCTTT. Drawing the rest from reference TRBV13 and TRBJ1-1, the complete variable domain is AAGVIQSPRHLIKEKRETATLKCYPIPRHDTVYWYQQGPGQDPQFLISFYEKMQSDKGSIPDRFSAQQFSDYHSELNMSSLELGDSALYFCASSLQGEGTEAFFGQGTRLTVV.

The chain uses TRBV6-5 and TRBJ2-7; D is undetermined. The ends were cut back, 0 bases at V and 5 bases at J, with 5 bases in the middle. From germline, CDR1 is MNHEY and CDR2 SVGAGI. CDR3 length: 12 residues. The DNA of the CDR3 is TGTGCCAGCAGTTACTCCCCCCACGAGCAGTACTTC. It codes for CASSYSPHEQYF.

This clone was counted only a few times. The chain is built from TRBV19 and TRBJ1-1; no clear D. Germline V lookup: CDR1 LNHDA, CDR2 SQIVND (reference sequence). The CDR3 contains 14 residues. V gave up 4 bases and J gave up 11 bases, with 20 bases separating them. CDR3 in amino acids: CASSTRGNGREAFF. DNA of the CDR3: TGTGCCAGTAGTACCCGGGGAAATGGACGGGAGGCTTTCTTT.

The DNA for the CDR3 is TGTGCCAGCAGTCCCGGGACTATGGGGAGAGATACGCAGTATTTT. This gives the protein CASSPGTMGRDTQYF. The J gene is TRBJ2-3, the V gene TRBV14; 7 positions agree with TRBD2. The CDR3 extends over 15 amino acids. After removal of 6 bases from V and 5 bases from J, the junction contained 11 bases not matched to a gene. Germline V gene sequence: CDR1 SGHDN, CDR2 FVKESK.

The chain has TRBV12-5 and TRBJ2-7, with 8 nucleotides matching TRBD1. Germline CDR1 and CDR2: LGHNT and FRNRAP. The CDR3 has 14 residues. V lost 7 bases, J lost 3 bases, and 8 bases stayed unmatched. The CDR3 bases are TGTGCTAGTGCCCTACCGGGACAGGTCTACGAGCAGTACTTC. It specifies CASALPGQVYEQYF.

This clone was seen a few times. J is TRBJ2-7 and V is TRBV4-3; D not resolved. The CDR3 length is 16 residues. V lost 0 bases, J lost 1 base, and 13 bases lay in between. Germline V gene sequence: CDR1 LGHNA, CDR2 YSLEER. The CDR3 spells CASSQEVRGGSYEQYF. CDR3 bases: TGCGCCAGCAGCCAAGAGGTGAGAGGCGGTTCCTACGAGCAGTACTTC.